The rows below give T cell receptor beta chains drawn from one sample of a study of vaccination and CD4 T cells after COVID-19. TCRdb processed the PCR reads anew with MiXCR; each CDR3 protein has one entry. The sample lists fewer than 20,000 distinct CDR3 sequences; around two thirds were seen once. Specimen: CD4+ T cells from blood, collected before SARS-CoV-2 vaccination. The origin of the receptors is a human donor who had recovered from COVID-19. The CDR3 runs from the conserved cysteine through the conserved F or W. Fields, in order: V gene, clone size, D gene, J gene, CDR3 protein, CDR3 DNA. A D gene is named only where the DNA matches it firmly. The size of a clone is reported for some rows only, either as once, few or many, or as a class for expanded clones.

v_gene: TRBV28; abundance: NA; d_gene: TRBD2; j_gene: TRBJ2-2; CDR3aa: CASSLAGARTGELFF; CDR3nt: TGTGCCAGCAGTTTAGCGGGAGCGCGGACCGGGGAGCTGTTTTTT
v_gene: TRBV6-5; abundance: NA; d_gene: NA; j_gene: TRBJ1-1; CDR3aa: CASSYSLRGPWYEAFF; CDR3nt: TGTGCCAGCAGTTACTCGCTACGGGGCCCGTGGTATGAAGCTTTCTTT
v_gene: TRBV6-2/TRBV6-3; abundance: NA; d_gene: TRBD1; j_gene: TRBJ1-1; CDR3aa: CASSKQGAMNTEAFF; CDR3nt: TGTGCCAGCAGTAAACAGGGGGCGATGAACACTGAAGCTTTCTTT
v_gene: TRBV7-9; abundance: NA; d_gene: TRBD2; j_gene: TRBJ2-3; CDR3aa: CASSIKAGATDTQYF; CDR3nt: TGTGCCAGCAGTATTAAAGCGGGAGCGACAGATACGCAGTATTTT
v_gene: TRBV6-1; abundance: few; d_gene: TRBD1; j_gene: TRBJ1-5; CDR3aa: CASSGQGGNQPQHF; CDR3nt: TGTGCCAGCAGTGGACAGGGGGGCAATCAGCCCCAGCATTTT
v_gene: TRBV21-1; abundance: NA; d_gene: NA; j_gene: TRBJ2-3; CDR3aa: CASSKPPMGLRYRDTQYF; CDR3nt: TGTGCCAGCAGCAAACCCCCGATGGGACTCCGGTATAGGGATACGCAGTATTTT
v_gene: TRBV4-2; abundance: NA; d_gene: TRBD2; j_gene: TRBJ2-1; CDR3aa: CASSATTSGSYNEQFF; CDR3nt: TGTGCCAGCAGCGCCACGACTAGCGGGTCCTACAATGAGCAGTTCTTC
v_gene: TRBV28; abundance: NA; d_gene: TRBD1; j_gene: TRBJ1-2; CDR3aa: CASTIRQGYGYTF; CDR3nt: TGTGCCAGCACCATCCGACAGGGCTATGGCTACACCTTC
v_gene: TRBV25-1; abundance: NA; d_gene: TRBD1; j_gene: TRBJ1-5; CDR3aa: CASSVIRDRVFSWNQPQHF; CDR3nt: TGTGCCAGCAGTGTAATCCGGGACAGGGTATTTTCATGGAATCAGCCCCAGCATTTT
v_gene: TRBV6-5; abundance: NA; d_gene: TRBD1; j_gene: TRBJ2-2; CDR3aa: CASSSTGGANTGELFF; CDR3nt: TGTGCCAGCAGTTCCACAGGGGGCGCGAACACCGGGGAGCTGTTTTTT
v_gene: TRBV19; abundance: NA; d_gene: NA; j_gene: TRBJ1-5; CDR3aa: CASSILPDPSSGNQPQHF; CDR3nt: TGTGCCAGTAGTATACTTCCGGATCCTTCTTCTGGCAATCAGCCCCAGCATTTT
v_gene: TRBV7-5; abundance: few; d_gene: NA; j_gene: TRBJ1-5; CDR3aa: CISVSEGRDVGSNQPQHF; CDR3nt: NA
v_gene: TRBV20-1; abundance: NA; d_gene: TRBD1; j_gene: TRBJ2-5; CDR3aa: CSARALTGGNQETQYF; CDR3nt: TGCAGTGCTAGAGCCCTGACAGGGGGAAACCAAGAGACCCAGTACTTC
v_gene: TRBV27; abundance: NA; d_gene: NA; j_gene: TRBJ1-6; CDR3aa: CASHGRGIYNSPLHF; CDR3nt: TGTGCCAGCCACGGTCGGGGAATCTATAATTCACCCCTCCACTTT
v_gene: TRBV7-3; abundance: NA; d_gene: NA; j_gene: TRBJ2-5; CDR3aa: CASSPNGETQYF; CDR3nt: TGTGCCAGCAGCCCTAATGGGGAGACCCAGTACTTC
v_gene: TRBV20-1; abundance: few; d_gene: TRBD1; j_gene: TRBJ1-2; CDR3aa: CSALDRADGYTF; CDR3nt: TGCAGTGCTCTGGACAGGGCGGATGGCTACACCTTC
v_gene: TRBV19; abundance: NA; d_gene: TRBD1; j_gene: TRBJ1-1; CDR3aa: CASSPRQGRTEAFF; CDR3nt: TGTGCCAGTAGTCCTCGACAGGGTCGAACTGAAGCTTTCTTT
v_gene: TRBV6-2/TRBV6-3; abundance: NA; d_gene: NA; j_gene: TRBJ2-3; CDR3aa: CASSYVGGDTQYF; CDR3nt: TGTGCCAGCAGTTACGTGGGGGGAGATACGCAGTATTTT
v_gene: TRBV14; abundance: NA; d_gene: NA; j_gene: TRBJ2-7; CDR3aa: CASSQRKEGFMGSNYEQYF; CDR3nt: TGTGCCAGCAGCCAAAGGAAGGAAGGCTTCATGGGGAGTAACTACGAGCAGTACTTC
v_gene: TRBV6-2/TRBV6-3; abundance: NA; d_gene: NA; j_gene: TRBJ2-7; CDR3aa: CASRQGRGPKFTYEQYF; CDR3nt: TGTGCCAGCAGGCAAGGGCGGGGACCCAAATTTACCTACGAGCAGTACTTC
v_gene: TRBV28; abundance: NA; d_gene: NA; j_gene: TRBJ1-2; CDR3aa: CASSLNRFYGYTF; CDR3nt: TGTGCCAGCAGTTTAAACAGGTTCTATGGCTACACCTTC
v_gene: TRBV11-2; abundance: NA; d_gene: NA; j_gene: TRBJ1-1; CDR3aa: CASSSEYTEAFF; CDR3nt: TGTGCCAGCAGCTCTGAATACACTGAAGCTTTCTTT
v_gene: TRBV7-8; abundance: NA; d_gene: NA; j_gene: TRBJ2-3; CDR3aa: CASSLEGLEGTQYF; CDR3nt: TGTGCCAGCAGCTTAGAGGGGTTGGAGGGTACGCAGTATTTT
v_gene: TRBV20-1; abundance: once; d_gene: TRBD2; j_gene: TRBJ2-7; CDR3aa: CSARSPGGQLSWYEQYF; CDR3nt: TGCAGTGCTAGGAGCCCGGGGGGGCAGCTAAGTTGGTACGAGCAGTACTTC
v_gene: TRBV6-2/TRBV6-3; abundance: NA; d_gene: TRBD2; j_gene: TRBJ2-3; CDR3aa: CASSYRLAGGWLYTDTQYF; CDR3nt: TGTGCCAGCAGTTACAGGCTAGCGGGAGGGTGGTTGTACACAGATACGCAGTATTTT
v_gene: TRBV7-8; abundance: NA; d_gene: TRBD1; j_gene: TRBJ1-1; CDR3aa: CASSFRDRVTEAFF; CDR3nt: TGTGCCAGCAGCTTCCGGGACAGGGTCACTGAAGCTTTCTTT
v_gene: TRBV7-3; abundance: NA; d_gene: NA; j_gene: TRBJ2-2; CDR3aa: CASSSDRGNTGELFF; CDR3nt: TGTGCCAGCAGCTCCGACCGGGGGAACACCGGGGAGCTGTTTTTT
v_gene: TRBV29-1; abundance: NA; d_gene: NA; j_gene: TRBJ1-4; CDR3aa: CSARGPGREKLFF; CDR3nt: TGCAGCGCCCGGGGGCCAGGACGCGAAAAACTGTTTTTT
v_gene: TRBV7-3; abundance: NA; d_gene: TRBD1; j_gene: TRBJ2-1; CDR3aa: CASRGTGGNEQFF; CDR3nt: TGTGCCAGCCGCGGGACAGGGGGCAATGAGCAGTTCTTC
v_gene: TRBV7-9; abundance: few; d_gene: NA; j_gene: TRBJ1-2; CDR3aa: CASSLEAYGYTF; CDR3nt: TGTGCCAGCAGCTTAGAGGCCTATGGCTACACCTTC
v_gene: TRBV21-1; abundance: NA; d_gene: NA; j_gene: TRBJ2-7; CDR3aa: CASTPPSGTTYEQYF; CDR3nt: TGTGCCAGCACCCCACCTAGCGGGACTACGTACGAGCAGTACTTC
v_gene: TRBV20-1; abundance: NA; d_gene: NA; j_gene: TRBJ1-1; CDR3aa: CSASGGRAGRGNTEAFF; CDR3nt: TGCAGTGCTTCTGGCGGGAGGGCAGGGAGGGGGAACACTGAAGCTTTCTTT
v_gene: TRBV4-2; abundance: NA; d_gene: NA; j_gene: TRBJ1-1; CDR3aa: CASSPRDSRAFF; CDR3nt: TGTGCCAGCAGCCCGCGGGACTCTAGAGCTTTCTTT
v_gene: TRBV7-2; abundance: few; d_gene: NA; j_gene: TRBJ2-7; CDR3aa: CASSPFPRGRDEQYF; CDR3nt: TGTGCCAGCAGCCCCTTTCCCCGGGGCCGCGACGAGCAGTACTTC
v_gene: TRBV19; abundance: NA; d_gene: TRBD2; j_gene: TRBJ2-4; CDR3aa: CASLRTSGGVGIQYF; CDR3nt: TGTGCCAGTCTACGGACTAGCGGGGGGGTTGGGATTCAGTACTTC
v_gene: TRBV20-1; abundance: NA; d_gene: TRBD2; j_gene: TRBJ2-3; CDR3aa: CSARGTSVDKDTQYF; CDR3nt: TGCAGTGCTAGAGGGACTAGCGTGGACAAGGATACGCAGTATTTT
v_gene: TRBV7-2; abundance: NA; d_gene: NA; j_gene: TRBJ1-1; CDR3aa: CASRKTVAHTEAFF; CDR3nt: TGTGCCAGCAGAAAAACAGTGGCCCACACTGAAGCTTTCTTT
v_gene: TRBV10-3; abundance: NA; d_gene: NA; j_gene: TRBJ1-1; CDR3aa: CAISTGTNTNTEAFF; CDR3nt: TGTGCCATCAGTACCGGGACAAATACGAACACTGAAGCTTTCTTT
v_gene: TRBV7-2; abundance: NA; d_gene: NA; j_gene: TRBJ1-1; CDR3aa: CASSLRTGHAMGTEAFF; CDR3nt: TGTGCCAGCAGCTTAAGGACGGGCCACGCGATGGGCACTGAAGCTTTCTTT
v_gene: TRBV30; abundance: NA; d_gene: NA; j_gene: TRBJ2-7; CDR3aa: CAWSVQGRTYEQYF; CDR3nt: TGTGCCTGGAGTGTACAGGGACGGACATACGAGCAGTACTTC
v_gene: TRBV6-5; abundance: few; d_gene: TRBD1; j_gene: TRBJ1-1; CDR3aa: CASSYLTRGQGYNTEAFF; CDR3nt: TGTGCCAGCAGTTACCTTACCCGAGGACAGGGCTATAACACTGAAGCTTTCTTT
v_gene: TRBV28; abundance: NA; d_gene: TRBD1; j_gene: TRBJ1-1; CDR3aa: CASKDQGAYTEAFF; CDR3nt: TGTGCCAGCAAAGACCAGGGGGCTTACACTGAAGCTTTCTTT
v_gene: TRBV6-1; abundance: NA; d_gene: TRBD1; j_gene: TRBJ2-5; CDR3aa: CASLLRQGQETQYF; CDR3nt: TGTGCCAGCTTATTGAGACAGGGCCAAGAGACCCAGTACTTC
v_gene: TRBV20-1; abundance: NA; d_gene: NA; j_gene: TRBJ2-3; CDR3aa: CSARDPAPKADTQYF; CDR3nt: TGCAGTGCTAGAGATCCCGCACCAAAGGCAGATACGCAGTATTTT
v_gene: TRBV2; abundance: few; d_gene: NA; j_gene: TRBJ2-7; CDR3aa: CASRRDGSYEQYF; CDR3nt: TGTGCCAGCAGACGGGACGGATCCTACGAGCAGTACTTC
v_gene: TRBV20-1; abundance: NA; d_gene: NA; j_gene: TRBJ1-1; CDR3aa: CSASPHTEAFF; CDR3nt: TGCAGTGCTAGCCCCCACACTGAAGCTTTCTTT
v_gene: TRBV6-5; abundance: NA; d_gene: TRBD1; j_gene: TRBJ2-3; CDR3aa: CASSYSTGRGTDTQYF; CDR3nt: TGTGCCAGCAGTTACTCGACAGGGCGGGGCACAGATACGCAGTATTTT
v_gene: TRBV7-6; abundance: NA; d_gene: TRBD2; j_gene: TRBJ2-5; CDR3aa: CASSPSGSGTQYF; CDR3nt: TGTGCCAGCAGCCCTAGCGGGAGTGGGACCCAGTACTTC
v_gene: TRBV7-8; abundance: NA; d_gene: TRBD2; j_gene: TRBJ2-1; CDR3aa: CANSPSGRARGEQFF; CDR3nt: TGTGCCAACAGCCCTAGCGGGAGGGCCCGCGGTGAGCAGTTCTTC
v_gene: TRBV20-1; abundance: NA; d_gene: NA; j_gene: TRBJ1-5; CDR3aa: CSARRYSTSYQPQHF; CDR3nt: TGCAGTGCCCGAAGGTATAGTACCTCCTATCAGCCCCAGCATTTT
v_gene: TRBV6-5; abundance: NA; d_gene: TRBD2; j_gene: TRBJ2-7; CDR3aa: CASSYGRGLSYEQYF; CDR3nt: TGTGCCAGCAGTTATGGGAGGGGTTTGTCGTACGAGCAGTACTTC
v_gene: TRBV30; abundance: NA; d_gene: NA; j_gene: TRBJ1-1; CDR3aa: CAWIQGNTEAFF; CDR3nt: TGTGCCTGGATCCAGGGGAACACTGAAGCTTTCTTT
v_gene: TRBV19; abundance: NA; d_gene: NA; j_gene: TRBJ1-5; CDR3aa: CASSIYAGSKGSQPQHF; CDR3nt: TGTGCCAGTAGTATTTATGCTGGCAGCAAAGGGAGTCAGCCCCAGCATTTT